These 21 T cell receptor beta chains were sequenced from one sample in a study of prognosis after radiotherapy for stage I lung cancer. Amplification of the TCR beta CDR3 (from genomic DNA) was done by two-round multiplex PCR. Gene-specific primers for each TRBV and TRBJ gene drove first-round PCR. MiXCR, applied by TCRdb to the multiplex PCR reads, yields one record per CDR3 protein. The data hold roughly 26,000 distinct CDR3 sequences, with about 30% observed a single time. Sequenced material: PBMCs, taken before or after stereotactic body radiation therapy (not recorded which). The receptors come from a donor aged 50 or older with non-small cell lung cancer.

At least ten counts were recorded for this clonotype. This chain links TRBV7-9 with TRBJ2-1; 7 bases agree with TRBD1. The length of the CDR3 is 13 residues. Germline V gives CDR1 SEHNR, CDR2 FQNEAQ (reference sequence). The junction had 4 bases not matched to a gene; V was cut back by 5 bases and J by 6 bases. The CDR3 bases are TGTGCCAGCAGCCCCAGACAGGGCAATGAGCAGTTCTTC. This encodes CASSPRQGNEQFF. Together with reference TRBV7-9 and TRBJ2-1, the CDR3 gives the full variable domain: DTGVSQNPRHKITKRGQNVTFRCDPISEHNRLYWYRQTLGQGPEFLTYFQNEAQLEKSRLLSDRFSAERPKGSFSTLEIQRTEQGDSAMYLCASSPRQGNEQFFGPGTRLTVL.

This clonotype was counted between two and nine times. One base away lies a much larger clone, so this may be a sequencing read error. V is TRBV2 and J is TRBJ1-1; 11 nucleotides align to TRBD1. This CDR3 has 14 amino acids. Germline CDR1 reads SNHLY; CDR2 reads FYNNEI. DNA of the CDR3: TGTGCCAGCATTGACCGGGACAGGGGGACTGAAGCTTCCTTT. As protein: CASIDRDRGTEASF.

This clonotype was counted ten times or more. The chain has TRBV5-1 and TRBJ2-1; D assignment may be TRBD1 or TRBD2 (6 bases each). Trimming took 2 bases from V and 5 from J, leaving 11 bases between them. Germline V gene sequence: CDR1 SGHRS, CDR2 YFSETQ. The CDR3 consists of 14 residues. The CDR3: CASSLGGLDNEQFF. CDR3 coding DNA: TGCGCCAGCAGCTTAGGGGGGCTGGACAATGAGCAGTTCTTC.

This chain links TRBV12-3 or TRBV12-4 with TRBJ1-2, with 7 bases matching TRBD1. The ends lost 7 bases at V and 4 bases at J; junction bases unmatched: 12. This CDR3 comprises 15 residues. The CDR3 sequence is CASIPGTVRGYGYTF. CDR3 nucleotide sequence: TGTGCCAGCATCCCCGGGACAGTGCGCGGCTATGGCTACACCTTC.

The chain combines TRBV19 with TRBJ2-2; 11 nucleotides match TRBD2. The germline gives CDR1 LNHDA, CDR2 SQIVND (reference sequence). The ends lost 1 base at V and 4 bases at J; junction bases unmatched: 8. The CDR3 is 18 amino acids. CDR3 DNA sequence: TGTGCCAGTAGTATAGCAGGGATAGCGGGGGGGGCCACCGGGGAGCTGTTTTTT. Its translation is CASSIAGIAGGATGELFF.

The rearrangement links TRBV7-9 to TRBJ2-1, with D perhaps TRBD1 or TRBD2 (6 bases each). This CDR3 spans 15 amino acids. Trimming left V 2 bases short and J 7 bases short, with 15 bases between. Germline loops: CDR1 SEHNR, CDR2 FQNEAQ (reference sequence). The CDR3 coding sequence is TGTGCCAGCAGCTTAAACGAAGGGGGGCGTAATGAGCAGTTCTTC. It specifies CASSLNEGGRNEQFF.

There are many counts of this clonotype. The rearrangement links TRBV6-1 to TRBJ1-4; perhaps TRBD1 as D (6 bases). Deletions cut 6 bases from V and 1 base from J, with 6 bases between. CDR1 and CDR2 from the germline V gene are MNHNS and SASEGT. The CDR3 contains 13 residues. The CDR3 DNA reads as TGTGCCAGCAGACAGGGAACTAATGAAAAACTGTTTTTT. Encoded protein: CASRQGTNEKLFF.

This clonotype was recorded at least ten times. The V call is TRBV20-1, the J call TRBJ2-5; TRBD2 matches 10 bases. Germline-derived CDR1 and CDR2 are DFQATT and SNEGSKA (reference sequence). The ends lost 6 bases at V and 5 bases at J; junction bases unmatched: 9. The CDR3 totals 14 residues. CDR3 residues: CSAYTSGAWETQYF. The CDR3 DNA follows: TGCAGTGCCTATACTAGCGGGGCGTGGGAGACCCAGTACTTC.

Points on this clonotype: A clone one base away is much larger, so this may be a read error. This chain links TRBV29-1 with TRBJ1-5, with 8 bases that match TRBD1. This CDR3 has 12 residues. Per germline, CDR1 SQVTM and CDR2 ANQGSEA. V gave up 7 bases and J gave up 5 bases; unmatched junction bases: 4. The CDR3 is CSAGDRYQPQHF. The CDR3 DNA is TGCAGCGCGGGGGACAGGTATCAGCCCCAGCATTTT.

This clonotype showed up just a few times. A far bigger clonotype differs at one base, so this is likely a read error. The chain carries TRBV6-2 or TRBV6-3 and TRBJ1-5; 11 nucleotides line up with TRBD1. J was trimmed by 12 bases and V by 6 bases; bases with no gene match: 13. This CDR3 has 15 residues. CDR1 and CDR2 from the germline V gene are MNHEY and SVGEGT. In nucleotides, the CDR3 is TGTGCCAGCAGATTGCATGGGACAGGGGGGCTGCACCAGCATTTT. Its protein is CASRLHGTGGLHQHF.

This clonotype has a count of ten or more. This chain joins TRBV5-1 and TRBJ2-1, with no clear D. CDR1 is SGHRS, CDR2 YFSETQ, per germline. This CDR3 spans 13 amino acids. V lost 2 bases to trimming and J lost 9 bases, with 12 bases between them. DNA for the CDR3: TGCGCCAGCAGCTTTCGTCCTGACACTGAGCAGTTCTTC. It translates to CASSFRPDTEQFF. The full variable domain, in which reference TRBV5-1 and TRBJ2-1 provide the parts outside the CDR3, is KAGVTQTPRYLIKTRGQQVTLSCSPISGHRSVSWYQQTPGQGLQFLFEYFSETQRNKGNFPGRFSGRQFSNSRSEMNVSTLELGDSALYLCASSFRPDTEQFFGPGTRLTVL.

The chain couples TRBV7-9 to TRBJ2-1, with TRBD2 as a possible D gene (5 bases). There are 15 residues in the CDR3. Germline V lookup: CDR1 SEHNR, CDR2 FQNEAQ (reference sequence). Trimming took 1 base from V and 2 from J, leaving 9 bases between them. The CDR3, as DNA: TGTGCCAGCAGCTTAGGGGGAGTACCCTACAATGAGCAGTTCTTC. It specifies CASSLGGVPYNEQFF. Supplemented by reference TRBV7-9 and TRBJ2-1, the full variable domain reads DTGVSQNPRHKITKRGQNVTFRCDPISEHNRLYWYRQTLGQGPEFLTYFQNEAQLEKSRLLSDRFSAERPKGSFSTLEIQRTEQGDSAMYLCASSLGGVPYNEQFFGPGTRLTVL.

This chain connects TRBV5-1 to TRBJ1-3; D unresolved. The ends were cut back, 5 bases at V and 0 bases at J, with 12 bases in the middle. The V gene's germline CDR1 is SGHRS and CDR2 YFSETQ. CDR3 length: 15 residues. The CDR3 spells CASRAVLISGNTIYF. The DNA for the CDR3 is TGCGCCAGCAGAGCGGTGCTAATCTCTGGAAACACCATATATTTT.

This clonotype occurred many times. The chain employs TRBV28 and TRBJ1-1, with D perhaps TRBD1 (5 bases). V was shortened by 5 bases and J by 3 bases, with 10 bases between the two germline ends. This CDR3 spans 13 amino acids. The germline CDR1 and CDR2 sequences are MDHEN and SYDVKM. The CDR3 DNA is TGTGCCAGCAGTCCACAGGCGGACACTGAAGCTTTCTTT. Translating it yields CASSPQADTEAFF.

This clonotype rates as medium-sized. The V and J genes are TRBV2 and TRBJ2-7; no firm D call. The V end lost 2 bases, the J end lost 6 bases, and 17 bases lay between the germline ends. The CDR3 has 15 residues. Germline lookup yields CDR1 SNHLY and CDR2 FYNNEI. The CDR3 spells CASSEIPGRSPEQYF. In nucleotides, the CDR3 is TGTGCCAGCAGTGAAATTCCCGGACGATCACCCGAGCAGTACTTC.

This clonotype came up many times. The rearrangement joins TRBV20-1 to TRBJ2-5; D unresolved. V lost 7 bases to trimming and J lost 5 bases, with 11 bases between them. CDR1 and CDR2 from the germline V gene are DFQATT and SNEGSKA (reference sequence). The length of the CDR3 is 11 residues. This chain's CDR3 is CSVRTVETQYF. The CDR3 coding sequence is TGCAGTGTCAGGACCGTGGAGACCCAGTACTTC.

This clonotype was picked up a small number of times. A far larger clone is one nucleotide away, so this likely arose from a read error. The J gene is TRBJ2-7, the V gene TRBV6-9, with D uncertain. V was cut by 2 bases and J by 4 bases, with 9 bases left in between. The germline gives CDR1 MNHGY, CDR2 SVAAGI. This CDR3 contains 13 residues. CDR3 residues: CASSYRQVYEQYF. In DNA, the CDR3 is TGTGCCAGCAGTTATCGGCAGGTTTACGAGCAGTACTTC.

On this clonotype itself: A far larger clone is one base from this, pointing to a likely read error. The chain links TRBV6-4 to TRBJ2-7; weak D call: TRBD2 (7 bases). The V end was cut by 0 bases, the J end by 7 bases, with 16 bases between. The CDR3 covers 15 residues. Germline-derived CDR1 and CDR2 are MRHNA and SNTAGT. As DNA, the CDR3 is TGTGCCAGCAGTGACTCGTGGGGGGGCTACAATGAGCAGTACTTC. This sequence encodes CASSDSWGGYNEQYF.

This clonotype was seen once. With a much larger clone just one base away, this may be a read error. The chain is built from TRBV7-2 and TRBJ2-5, with unresolved D. From germline, CDR1 is SGHTA and CDR2 FQGNSA. The length of the CDR3 is 12 residues. The CDR3 DNA sequence: TGTGCCAGCAGCGCCCTTGCGGAGACCCGGTACTTC. Its protein is CASSALAETRYF.

On this clonotype itself: A far more abundant clone sits one base away, making this likely a read error. The chain has TRBV6-8 and TRBJ2-2, with D maybe TRBD1 (6 bases). Germline loops: CDR1 MNHGY, CDR2 SAAAGT. V was pared by 4 bases and J by 6 bases, with 12 bases between. This CDR3 contains 14 residues. As DNA, the CDR3 is TGTGCCAGCAGTTTACAGGGCAGGTCCGGGGAGCTGTTTTTT. Its translation is CASSLQGRSGELFF.

Many counts were recorded for this clonotype. The chain has TRBV9 and TRBJ2-3; TRBD1 might be the D (6 bases). Trimming shortened V by 0 bases and J by 2 bases, and 13 bases separated the two germline ends. The germline V gene has CDR1 SGDLS and CDR2 YYNGEE. The CDR3 contains 16 residues. CDR3 amino acids: CASSVVGGQPTDTQYF. The DNA of the CDR3 is TGTGCCAGCAGCGTAGTAGGTGGACAGCCCACAGATACGCAGTATTTT.